This entry features one T cell receptor beta chain sequence. The sample originates from a study of blood T cell repertoires in COVID-19. As for the study in general: The United States, Italy and Spain provided the acute and convalescent COVID-19 samples. T cells, B-cell-depleted T cells, or PBMCs provided the cDNA or gDNA that served as material.

The CDR3 runs to 14 residues. Unmatched junction bases numbered 6, after V lost 6 bases and J lost 3 bases. Germline CDR1 MNHEY, CDR2 SVGAGI. Assay: immunoSEQ multiplex PCR; the TCRdb copy retains only in-frame clones and omits some. The data contain 200,000 to 250,000 clones, approximately 87% of them singletons. The sequenced sample was PBMCs or T cells enriched from blood (not recorded which). The clonotype comes from a woman aged 50 to 65 in a cohort exposed to, infected with or recovered from COVID-19 (not recorded which). The chain couples TRBV6-5 to TRBJ2-5; 8 bases line up with TRBD1. In nucleotides, the CDR3 is TGTGCCAGCAGCTCCGGGACAGGTGAAGAGACCCAGTACTTC. Its translation: CASSSGTGEETQYF.